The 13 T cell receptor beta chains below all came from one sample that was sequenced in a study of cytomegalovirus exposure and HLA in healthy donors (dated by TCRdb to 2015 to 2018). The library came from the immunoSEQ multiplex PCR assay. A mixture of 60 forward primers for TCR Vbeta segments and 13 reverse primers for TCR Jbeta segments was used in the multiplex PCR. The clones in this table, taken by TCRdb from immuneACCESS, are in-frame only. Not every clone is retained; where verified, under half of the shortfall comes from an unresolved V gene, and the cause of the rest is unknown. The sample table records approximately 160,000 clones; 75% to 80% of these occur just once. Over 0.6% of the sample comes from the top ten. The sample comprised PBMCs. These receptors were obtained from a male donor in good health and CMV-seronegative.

CDR3: CAWSHRESSYNEQFF. CDR3 DNA: TGTGCCTGGAGTCACAGGGAAAGCTCCTACAATGAGCAGTTCTTC. The V call is TRBV30, the J call TRBJ2-1, with D perhaps TRBD1 (6 bases). Germline assignment: CDR1 GTSNPN and CDR2 SVGIG (reference sequence). Trimming left V 2 bases short and J 0 bases short, with 11 bases between. This CDR3 spans 15 amino acids.

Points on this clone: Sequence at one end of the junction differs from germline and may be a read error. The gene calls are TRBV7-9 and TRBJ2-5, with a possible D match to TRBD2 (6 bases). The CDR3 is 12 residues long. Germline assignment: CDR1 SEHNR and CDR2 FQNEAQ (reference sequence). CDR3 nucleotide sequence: TGTTCCAGCAGCTTCGGGGGAGAGACCCAGTACTTC. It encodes CSSSFGGETQYF.

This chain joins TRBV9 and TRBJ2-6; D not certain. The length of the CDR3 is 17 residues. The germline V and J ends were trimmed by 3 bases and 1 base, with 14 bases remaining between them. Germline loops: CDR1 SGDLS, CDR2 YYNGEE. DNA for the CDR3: TGTGCCAGCAGCGACCCGGCGGCGGCGTCTGGGGCCAACGTCCTGACTTTC. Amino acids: CASSDPAAASGANVLTF. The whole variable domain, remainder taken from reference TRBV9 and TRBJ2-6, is DSGVTQTPKHLITATGQRVTLRCSPRSGDLSVYWYQQSLDQGLQFLIQYYNGEERAKGNILERFSAQQFPDLHSELNLSSLELGDSALYFCASSDPAAASGANVLTFGAGSRLTVL.

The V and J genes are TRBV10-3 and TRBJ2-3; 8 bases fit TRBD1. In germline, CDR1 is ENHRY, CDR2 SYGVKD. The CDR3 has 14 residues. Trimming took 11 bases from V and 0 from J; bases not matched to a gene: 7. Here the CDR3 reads CAVRDRFSTDTQYF. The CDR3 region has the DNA TGTGCCGTCCGGGACAGGTTCAGCACAGATACGCAGTATTTT.

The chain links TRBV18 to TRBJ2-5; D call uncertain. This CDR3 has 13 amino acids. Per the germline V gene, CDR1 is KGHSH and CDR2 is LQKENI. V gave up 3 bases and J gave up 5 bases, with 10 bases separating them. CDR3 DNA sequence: TGTGCCAGCTCACCGCGAGGTGGGGAGACCCAGTACTTC. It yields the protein CASSPRGGETQYF.

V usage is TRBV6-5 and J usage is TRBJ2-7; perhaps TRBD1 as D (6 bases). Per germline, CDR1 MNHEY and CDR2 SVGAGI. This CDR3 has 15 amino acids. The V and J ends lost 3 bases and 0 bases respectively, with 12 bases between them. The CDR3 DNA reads TGTGCCAGCAGTTATAGCACGGACAGCTCCTACGAGCAGTACTTC. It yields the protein CASSYSTDSSYEQYF.

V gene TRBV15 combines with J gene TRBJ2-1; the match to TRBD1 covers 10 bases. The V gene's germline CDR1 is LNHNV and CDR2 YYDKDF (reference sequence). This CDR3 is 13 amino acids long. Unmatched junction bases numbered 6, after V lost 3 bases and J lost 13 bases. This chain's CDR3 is CATSSVDRGLQFF. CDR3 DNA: TGTGCCACCAGCAGTGTCGACAGGGGGCTTCAGTTCTTC.

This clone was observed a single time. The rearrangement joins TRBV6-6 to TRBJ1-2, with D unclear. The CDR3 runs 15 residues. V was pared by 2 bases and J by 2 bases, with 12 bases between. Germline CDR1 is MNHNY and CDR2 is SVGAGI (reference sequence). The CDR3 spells CASSYVVRGNYGYTF. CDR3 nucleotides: TGTGCCAGCAGTTACGTAGTACGAGGCAACTATGGCTACACCTTC.

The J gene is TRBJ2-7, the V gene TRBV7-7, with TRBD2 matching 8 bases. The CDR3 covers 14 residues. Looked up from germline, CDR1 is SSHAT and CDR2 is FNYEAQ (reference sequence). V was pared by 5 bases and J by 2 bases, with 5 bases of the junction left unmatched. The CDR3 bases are TGTGCCAGCAGCCCCTTTAGCGGGACCTACGAGCAGTACTTC. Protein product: CASSPFSGTYEQYF.

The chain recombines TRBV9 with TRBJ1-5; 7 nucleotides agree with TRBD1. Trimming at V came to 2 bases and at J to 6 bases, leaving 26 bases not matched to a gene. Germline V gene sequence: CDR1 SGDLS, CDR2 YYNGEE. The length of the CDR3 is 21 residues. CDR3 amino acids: CASSVGSPGQLSMKVGQPQHF. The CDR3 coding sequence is TGTGCCAGCAGCGTGGGAAGTCCGGGACAGCTTTCTATGAAGGTCGGTCAGCCCCAGCATTTT.

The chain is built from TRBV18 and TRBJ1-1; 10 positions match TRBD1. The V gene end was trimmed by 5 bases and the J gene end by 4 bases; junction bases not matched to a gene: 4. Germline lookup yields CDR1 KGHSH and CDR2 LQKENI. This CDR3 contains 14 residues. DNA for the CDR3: TGTGCCAGCTCAAGAGGGACAGGGGCCACTGAAGCTTTCTTT. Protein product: CASSRGTGATEAFF.

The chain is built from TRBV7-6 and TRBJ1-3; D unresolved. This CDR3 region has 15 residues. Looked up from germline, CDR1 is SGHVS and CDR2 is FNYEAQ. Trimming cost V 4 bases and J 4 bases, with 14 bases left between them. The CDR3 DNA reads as TGTGCCAGCAGCTCGAGGGCGGGGTTGGGAAACACCATATATTTT. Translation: CASSSRAGLGNTIYF.

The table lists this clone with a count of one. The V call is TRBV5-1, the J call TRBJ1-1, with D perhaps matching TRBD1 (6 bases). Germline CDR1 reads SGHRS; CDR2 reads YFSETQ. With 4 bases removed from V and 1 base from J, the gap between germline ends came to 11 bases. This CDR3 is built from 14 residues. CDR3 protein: CASSTLTGNTEAFF. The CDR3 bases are TGCGCCAGCAGCACACTGACAGGGAACACTGAAGCTTTCTTT.